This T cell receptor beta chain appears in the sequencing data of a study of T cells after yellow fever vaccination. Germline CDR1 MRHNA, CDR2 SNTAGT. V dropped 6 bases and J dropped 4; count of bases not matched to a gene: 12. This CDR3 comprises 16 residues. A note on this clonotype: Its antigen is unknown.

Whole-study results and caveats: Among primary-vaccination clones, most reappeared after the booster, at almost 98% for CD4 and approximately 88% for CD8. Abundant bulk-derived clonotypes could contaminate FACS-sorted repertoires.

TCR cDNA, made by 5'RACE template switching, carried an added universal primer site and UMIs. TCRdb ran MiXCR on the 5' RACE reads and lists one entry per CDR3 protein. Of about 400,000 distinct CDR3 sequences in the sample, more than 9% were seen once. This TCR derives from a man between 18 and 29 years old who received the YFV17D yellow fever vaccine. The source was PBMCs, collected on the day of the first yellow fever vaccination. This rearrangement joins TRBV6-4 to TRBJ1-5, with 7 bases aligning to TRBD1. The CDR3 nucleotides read TGTGCCAGCAGAGAGACAGGGCCCTCGAGAAATCAGCCCCAGCATTTT. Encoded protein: CASRETGPSRNQPQHF.